This record covers a single T cell receptor (beta chain). These data originate in a study of blood T cell repertoires in COVID-19. Generated by immunoSEQ multiplex PCR, the TCRdb table keeps only in-frame clones and is missing some. The sample includes about 190,000 clones, approximately 84% of them seen just once. Self-reported history from a screening survey and questionnaire set each donor's cohort. The CDR3 spans 15 residues. Germline lookup yields CDR1 MNHEY and CDR2 SVGAGI. V trimming: 6 bases; J trimming: 2 bases; junction bases outside the gene matches: 2. The gene calls are TRBV6-5 and TRBJ2-3; 13 bases are a match to TRBD2. Sequenced: PBMCs or T cells enriched from blood (not recorded which). The sequence derives from a woman aged 25 to 39 who had recovered from COVID-19. CDR3 sequence (DNA): TGTGCCAGCAGAGGACTAGCGGGGGCCACAGATACGCAGTATTTT. Protein: CASRGLAGATDTQYF.